These T cell receptor beta chains were read from a single sample in a study of blood T cell repertoires in COVID-19. Measured with immunoSEQ multiplex PCR; TCRdb has only the in-frame clones, and not every one. The sample lists 150,000 or so clones, roughly 84% occurring once. Sequencing was performed on PBMCs or T cells enriched from blood (not recorded which). Source of these receptors: a human donor with acute COVID-19. The donor label of this sample is uncertain. Both conserved end residues are part of each CDR3. The D gene is left open where the match is weak. Where a row states a size, it is once, few, many or the class of an expanded clone; other rows omit it.

V	D	J	size	CDR3	DNA
TRBV21-1	.	TRBJ2-5	.	CASSRAGTGEEETQYF	TGTGCCAGCAGCAGAGCCGGGACAGGGGAGGAAGAGACCCAGTACTTC
TRBV6-2/TRBV6-3	TRBD1	TRBJ1-5	few	CASSPGGGNQPQHF	TGTGCCAGCAGTCCAGGGGGAGGCAATCAGCCCCAGCATTTT
TRBV13	TRBD2	TRBJ2-7	.	CASSLRTSGDTWAYEQYF	TGTGCCAGCAGCTTACGTACTAGCGGGGACACTTGGGCCTACGAGCAGTACTTC
TRBV3-1/TRBV3-2	TRBD2	TRBJ2-3	once	CASSTRDSGGVTF	TGTGCCAGCAGCACCAGGGATAGCGGGGGGGTCACTTTT
TRBV5-8	TRBD1	TRBJ1-3	.	CASSLSPGQGGGGNTIYF	TGTGCCAGCAGCTTGAGTCCGGGACAGGGAGGCGGGGGGAACACCATATATTTT
TRBV5-1	.	TRBJ1-2	.	CASSLEAGPRGYTF	TGCGCCAGCAGCTTGGAGGCAGGGCCGAGAGGCTACACCTTC
TRBV5-1	.	TRBJ1-5	.	CASSWAPDNQPQHF	TGCGCCAGCAGCTGGGCCCCGGACAATCAGCCCCAGCATTTT
TRBV7-6	TRBD1	TRBJ1-1	.	CASSADRGQYTEAFF	TGTGCCAGCAGCGCGGACAGGGGGCAGTACACTGAAGCTTTCTTT
TRBV4-1	TRBD2	TRBJ2-5	few	CASSPRTSGGIQETQYF	TGCGCCAGCAGCCCTAGGACTAGCGGGGGGATCCAAGAGACCCAGTACTTC
TRBV6-6	TRBD1	TRBJ2-3	.	CASSHTRQGRTSTDTQYF	TGTGCCAGCAGTCACACTAGACAGGGTCGTACCTCCACAGATACGCAGTATTTT
TRBV12-3/TRBV12-4	TRBD1	TRBJ1-2	.	CASSYDRGSGYTF	TGTGCCAGCAGTTATGACAGGGGTAGTGGCTACACCTTC
TRBV6-5	.	TRBJ2-4	.	CASSYSSSDIQYF	TGTGCCAGCAGTTACTCTTCGAGTGACATTCAGTACTTC
TRBV15	.	TRBJ2-7	once	CATSSGHGTYEQYF	TGTGCCACCAGCAGTGGACATGGGACCTACGAGCAGTACTTC
TRBV12-5	TRBD1	TRBJ2-7	.	CASVLDRALYYEQYF	TGTGCTAGTGTTCTTGACAGGGCCCTTTACTACGAGCAGTACTTC
TRBV5-1	TRBD1	TRBJ1-1	.	CASSLLQGARSSEAFF	TGCGCCAGCAGCTTGCTCCAGGGGGCAAGGTCGAGTGAAGCTTTCTTT
TRBV15	.	TRBJ1-3	.	CATSQVGGNTIYF	TGTGCCACCAGTCAAGTCGGGGGAAACACCATATATTTT
TRBV5-5	TRBD1	TRBJ2-7	.	CASSHTGGWLASYEQYF	TGTGCCAGCAGCCATACAGGGGGTTGGCTTGCGAGCTACGAGCAGTACTTC
TRBV3-1/TRBV3-2	.	TRBJ2-5	.	CASSQEAETQYF	TGTGCCAGCAGCCAAGAGGCCGAGACCCAGTACTTC
TRBV2	TRBD2	TRBJ2-5	.	CASSGLHLTSEQETQYF	TGTGCCAGCAGTGGGCTCCACCTGACTAGCGAGCAAGAGACCCAGTACTTC
TRBV6-2/TRBV6-3	.	TRBJ1-1	once	CASSPRTGSFF	TGTGCCAGCAGTCCCCGTACGGGGTCTTTCTTT
TRBV23-1	TRBD1	TRBJ1-2	.	CASSQRPDRVYGYTF	TGCGCCAGCAGTCAACGGCCGGACAGGGTCTATGGCTACACCTTC
TRBV10-3	.	TRBJ2-3	.	CAISEGAGTDTQYF	TGTGCCATCAGTGAGGGGGCAGGAACAGATACGCAGTATTTT
TRBV30	.	TRBJ2-3	once	CAWSGTHRADTQYF	TGTGCCTGGAGTGGAACCCACAGGGCAGATACGCAGTATTTT
TRBV4-2	TRBD2	TRBJ2-5	.	CASSQDASGGLETQYF	TGTGCCAGCAGCCAAGATGCTAGCGGGGGGTTAGAGACCCAGTACTTC
TRBV7-2	TRBD1	TRBJ1-2	.	CASSLRGQGKNYGYTF	TGTGCCAGCAGCCTAAGAGGACAGGGAAAAAACTATGGCTACACCTTC
TRBV28	.	TRBJ1-5	.	CASSLSAAFVNQPQHF	TGTGCCAGCAGTTTATCGGCGGCGTTCGTCAATCAGCCCCAGCATTTT
TRBV6-4	TRBD2	TRBJ2-1	.	CASSDSGGGNNNEQFF	TGTGCCAGCAGTGACTCTGGCGGGGGGAATAACAATGAGCAGTTCTTC
TRBV7-3	.	TRBJ2-7	.	CASSSYGGAALTLSYEQYF	TGTGCCAGCAGCTCGTACGGAGGGGCCGCGCTCACTCTCTCCTACGAGCAGTACTTC
TRBV28	TRBD1	TRBJ1-2	.	CASSLRGRGYGYTF	TGTGCCAGCAGTTTGAGGGGGCGCGGTTATGGCTACACCTTC
TRBV3-1/TRBV3-2	.	TRBJ1-4	few	CASSQVTGSEKLFF	TGTGCCAGCAGCCAAGTAACAGGGAGTGAAAAACTGTTTTTT
TRBV29-1	TRBD2	TRBJ2-3	.	CSVLLLAGEGTDTQYF	TGCAGCGTTCTACTACTAGCGGGGGAGGGAACAGATACGCAGTATTTT
TRBV2	TRBD2	TRBJ2-2	.	CASSYGTSGGAGGELFF	TGTGCCAGCAGTTATGGGACTAGCGGGGGGGCTGGCGGGGAGCTGTTTTTT
TRBV2	.	TRBJ2-7	.	CASSDGLSSYEQYF	TGTGCCAGCAGTGATGGTCTGAGCTCCTACGAGCAGTACTTC
TRBV18	TRBD1	TRBJ1-1	.	CASSPRQGGTEAFF	TGTGCCAGCTCACCACGGCAGGGGGGCACTGAAGCTTTCTTT
TRBV7-9	TRBD2	TRBJ2-7	.	CASSGGGAYEQYF	TGTGCCAGCAGTGGGGGAGGGGCCTACGAGCAGTACTTC
TRBV5-6	TRBD2	TRBJ2-3	.	CASSLAGASGDTQYF	TGTGCCAGCAGCTTGGCCGGGGCTAGCGGAGATACGCAGTATTTT
TRBV7-9	TRBD1	TRBJ1-1	.	CASSRGTENTEAFF	TGTGCCAGCAGCCGGGGGACAGAGAACACTGAAGCTTTCTTT
TRBV4-1	TRBD1	TRBJ1-2	.	CASSDPGTGQGYGYTF	TGCGCCAGCAGCGACCCCGGGACAGGTCAGGGGTATGGCTACACCTTC
TRBV7-2	.	TRBJ2-7	.	CASSLGQDYEQYF	TGTGCCAGCAGCTTAGGACAGGACTACGAGCAGTACTTC
TRBV19	TRBD1	TRBJ1-1	.	CASSTGTGEMNTEAFF	TGTGCCAGTAGTACAGGGACAGGAGAGATGAACACTGAAGCTTTCTTT
TRBV5-5	.	TRBJ1-5	.	CASSLTGNQPQHF	TGTGCCAGCAGCTTAACAGGTAATCAGCCCCAGCATTTT
TRBV7-8	TRBD1	TRBJ1-2	.	CASSFPQGFGYTF	TGTGCCAGCAGCTTCCCACAGGGGTTTGGCTACACCTTC
TRBV11-2	TRBD1	TRBJ2-3	.	CASSSRTGTDTQYF	TGTGCCAGCAGCTCACGGACAGGGACAGATACGCAGTATTTT
TRBV19	.	TRBJ2-7	.	CAAADSSAWQYF	TGTGCCGCAGCGGACTCCTCGGCTTGGCAGTACTTC
TRBV18	.	TRBJ2-2	.	CASSATAPRVTGELFF	TGTGCCAGCTCAGCGACGGCGCCCCGGGTCACCGGGGAGCTGTTTTTT
TRBV7-2	TRBD2	TRBJ2-3	.	CASSVVAGTRTDTQYF	TGTGCCAGCAGCGTAGTAGCGGGGACCAGGACAGATACGCAGTATTTT
TRBV7-9	TRBD2	TRBJ2-7	.	CASSLVGGDDEQYF	TGTGCCAGCAGCTTAGTTGGGGGGGACGACGAGCAGTACTTC
TRBV11-2	.	TRBJ2-5	.	CASSLVGGIETQYF	TGTGCCAGCAGCTTAGTAGGGGGTATCGAGACCCAGTACTTC
TRBV30	.	TRBJ1-1	.	CAWSQTEAFF	TGTGCCTGGAGTCAGACTGAAGCTTTCTTT
TRBV5-1	.	TRBJ1-2	many	CASSLAIGSNGYTF	TGCGCCAGCAGCTTGGCCATAGGGAGTAATGGCTACACCTTC
TRBV4-2	TRBD2	TRBJ2-3	.	CASSHASGGSTDTQYF	TGTGCCAGCAGCCACGCTAGCGGGGGGTCCACAGATACGCAGTATTTT
TRBV5-4	TRBD2	TRBJ2-3	.	CASSPSGGETDTQYF	TGTGCCAGCAGCCCTAGCGGGGGGGAGACAGATACGCAGTATTTT
TRBV29-1	TRBD1	TRBJ1-2	.	CSVPGTGGLFYGYTF	TGCAGCGTTCCCGGGACAGGGGGTCTTTTCTATGGCTACACCTTC
TRBV2	TRBD1	TRBJ1-5	.	CASSDRTGLEEPQHF	TGTGCCAGCAGTGATAGGACAGGGCTGGAGGAGCCCCAGCATTTT
TRBV6-5	.	TRBJ2-7	once	CASSSDTSYEQYF	TGTGCCAGCAGCTCAGACACCTCCTACGAGCAGTACTTC
TRBV12-3/TRBV12-4	TRBD2	TRBJ2-3	once	CASTGGSADTQYF	TGTGCCAGCACCGGGGGGAGCGCAGATACGCAGTATTTT
TRBV5-5	.	TRBJ2-7	.	CASSATQGRSYEQYF	TGTGCCAGCAGCGCGACCCAGGGCCGGTCCTACGAGCAGTACTTC